The rows below give T cell receptor beta chains drawn from one sample of a study of T-cell memory formation after mild COVID-19. TCRdb reprocessed the 5' RACE reads with MiXCR, giving one entry per CDR3 protein. In the table there are around 430,000 distinct CDR3 sequences, approximately 15% of which are singletons. Material: PBMCs or a T cell subset sorted from them (not recorded which). All receptors derive from a man aged 18 to 29 who had mild COVID-19 (a few samples of this study predate the infection). Cell type and time point are not known. CDR3s include the opening cysteine and the closing phenylalanine or tryptophan. The order of the fields is clone size, D gene, V gene, J gene, CDR3 protein, CDR3 DNA. The D gene is left open where the match is weak. Some rows mark clone size as missing; the rest say once, few, many or name a class of expanded clone.

.	.	TRBV6-5	TRBJ2-1	CASSRIPLPGGEQFF	TGTGCCAGCAGTCGGATCCCATTACCGGGCGGCGAGCAGTTCTTC
.	.	TRBV7-8	TRBJ1-3	CASSLYVVTGNTIYF	TGTGCCAGCAGCTTATACGTGGTCACTGGAAACACCATATATTTT
few	TRBD1	TRBV7-6	TRBJ1-5	CASSLWSRDSNSNQPQHF	TGTGCCAGCAGCTTATGGTCCCGGGACAGTAATAGCAATCAGCCCCAGCATTTT
few	.	TRBV12-3/TRBV12-4	TRBJ1-4	CASSGGRWREKLFF	TGTGCCAGCAGTGGGGGGCGTTGGCGTGAAAAACTGTTTTTT
few	.	TRBV6-2/TRBV6-3	TRBJ2-7	CVSSYEGTPHEQYF	TGTGTCAGCAGTTACGAGGGGACACCCCACGAGCAGTACTTC
.	TRBD1	TRBV6-2/TRBV6-3	TRBJ1-5	CASSWIHVQGRPGPQHF	TGTGCCAGCAGTTGGATTCACGTACAGGGGCGACCGGGGCCCCAGCATTTT
few	.	TRBV7-2	TRBJ1-1	CASSLSFISEAFF	TGTGCCAGCAGCTTGAGCTTTATCAGTGAAGCTTTCTTT
few	.	TRBV12-3/TRBV12-4	TRBJ2-3	CASSIHRWGDATDTQYF	TGTGCCAGCAGCATCCATCGCTGGGGGGATGCCACAGATACGCAGTATTTT
few	.	TRBV6-4	TRBJ2-3	CASSDSGGGGDTQYF	TGTGCCAGCAGTGACTCGGGGGGGGGCGGAGATACGCAGTATTTT
few	.	TRBV3-1	TRBJ2-2	CASSQGALRGAGELFF	TGTGCCAGCAGCCAAGGGGCTCTACGTGGCGCCGGGGAGCTGTTTTTT
few	TRBD2	TRBV7-3	TRBJ2-3	CASSLQRGGSGDTQYF	TGTGCCAGCAGCTTGCAGCGGGGGGGCTCCGGAGATACGCAGTATTTT
large	.	TRBV7-2	TRBJ2-2	CASSFIQVNTGELFF	TGTGCCAGCAGCTTTATCCAGGTCAACACCGGGGAGCTGTTTTTT
many	.	TRBV5-1	TRBJ1-2	CASSLASGPGGYTF	TGCGCCAGCAGCTTGGCCTCGGGTCCTGGTGGCTACACCTTC
few	.	TRBV28	TRBJ1-2	CATKSWNYGYTF	TGTGCCACTAAATCGTGGAACTATGGCTACACCTTC
few	.	TRBV4-1	TRBJ1-2	CASSQDREHYGYTF	TGCGCCAGCAGCCAAGATAGGGAGCACTATGGCTACACCTTC